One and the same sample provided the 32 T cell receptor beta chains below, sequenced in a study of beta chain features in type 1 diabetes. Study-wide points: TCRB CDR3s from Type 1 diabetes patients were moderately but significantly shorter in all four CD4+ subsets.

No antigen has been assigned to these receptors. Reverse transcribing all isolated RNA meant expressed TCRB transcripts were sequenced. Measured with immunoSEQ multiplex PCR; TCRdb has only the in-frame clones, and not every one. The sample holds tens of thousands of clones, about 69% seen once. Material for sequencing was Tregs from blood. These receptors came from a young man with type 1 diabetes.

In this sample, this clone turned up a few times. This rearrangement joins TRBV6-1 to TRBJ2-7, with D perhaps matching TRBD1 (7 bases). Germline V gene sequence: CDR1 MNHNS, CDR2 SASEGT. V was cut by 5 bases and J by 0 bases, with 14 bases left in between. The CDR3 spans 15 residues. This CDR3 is CASSPRRGASYEQYF. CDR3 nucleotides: TGTGCCAGCAGTCCTCGCAGGGGGGCCTCCTACGAGCAGTACTTC.

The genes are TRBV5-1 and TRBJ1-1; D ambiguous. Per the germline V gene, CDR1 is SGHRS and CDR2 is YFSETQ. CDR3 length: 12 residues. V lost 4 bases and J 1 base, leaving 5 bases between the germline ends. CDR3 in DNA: TGCGCCAGCAGCACGGGGAACACTGAAGCTTTCTTT. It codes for CASSTGNTEAFF.

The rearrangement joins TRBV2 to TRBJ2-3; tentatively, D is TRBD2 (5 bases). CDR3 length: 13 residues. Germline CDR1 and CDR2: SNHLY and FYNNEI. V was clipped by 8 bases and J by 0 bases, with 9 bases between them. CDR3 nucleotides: TGTGCCAGCTTAGCGAGTAGCACAGATACGCAGTATTTT. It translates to CASLASSTDTQYF.

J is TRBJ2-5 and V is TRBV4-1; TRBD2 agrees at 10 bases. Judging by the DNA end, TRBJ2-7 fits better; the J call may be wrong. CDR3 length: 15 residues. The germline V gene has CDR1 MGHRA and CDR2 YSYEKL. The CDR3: CASSQFLAGVYEQYF. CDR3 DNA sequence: TGCGCCAGCAGCCAGTTCCTAGCGGGAGTTTACGAGCAGTACTTC.

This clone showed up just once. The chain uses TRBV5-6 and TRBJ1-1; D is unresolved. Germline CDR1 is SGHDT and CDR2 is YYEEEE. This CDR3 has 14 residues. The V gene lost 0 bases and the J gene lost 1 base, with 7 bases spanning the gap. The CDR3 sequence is CASSLDFGNTEAFF. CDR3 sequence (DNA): TGTGCCAGCAGCTTGGATTTCGGGAACACTGAAGCTTTCTTT.

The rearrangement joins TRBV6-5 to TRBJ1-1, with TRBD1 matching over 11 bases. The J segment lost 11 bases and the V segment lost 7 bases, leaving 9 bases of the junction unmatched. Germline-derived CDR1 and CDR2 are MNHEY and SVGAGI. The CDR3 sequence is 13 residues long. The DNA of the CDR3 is TGTGCCAGCACCCCCGGGACAGGGGGAACGGCTTTCTTT. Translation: CASTPGTGGTAFF.

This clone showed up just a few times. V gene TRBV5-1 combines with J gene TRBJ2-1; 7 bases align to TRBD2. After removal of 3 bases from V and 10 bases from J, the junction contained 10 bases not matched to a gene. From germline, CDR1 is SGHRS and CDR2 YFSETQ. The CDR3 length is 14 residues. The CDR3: CASSWGPVGGEQFF. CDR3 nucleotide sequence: TGCGCCAGCAGCTGGGGACCTGTCGGGGGGGAGCAGTTCTTC.

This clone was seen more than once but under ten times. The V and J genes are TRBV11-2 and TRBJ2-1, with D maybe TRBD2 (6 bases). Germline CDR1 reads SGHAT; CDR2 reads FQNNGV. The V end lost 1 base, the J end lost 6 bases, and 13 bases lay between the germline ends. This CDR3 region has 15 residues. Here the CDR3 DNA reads TGTGCCAGCAGCTTAGTAGGCGGGGAGGTCAATGAGCAGTTCTTC. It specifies CASSLVGGEVNEQFF.

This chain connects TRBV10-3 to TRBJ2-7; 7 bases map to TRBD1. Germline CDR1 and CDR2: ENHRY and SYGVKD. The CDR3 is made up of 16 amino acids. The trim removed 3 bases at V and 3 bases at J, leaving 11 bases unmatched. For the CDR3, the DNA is TGTGCCATCAGTGATCCGGGACAGAGGTTGAGCTACGAGCAGTACTTC. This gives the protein CAISDPGQRLSYEQYF.

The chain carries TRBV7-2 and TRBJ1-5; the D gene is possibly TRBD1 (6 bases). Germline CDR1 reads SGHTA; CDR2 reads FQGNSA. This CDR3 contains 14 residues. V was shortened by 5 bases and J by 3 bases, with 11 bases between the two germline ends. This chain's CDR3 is CASSPGQTNQPQHF. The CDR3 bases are TGTGCCAGCAGCCCAGGACAGACCAATCAGCCCCAGCATTTT. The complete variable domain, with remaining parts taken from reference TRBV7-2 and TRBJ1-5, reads GAGVSQSPSNKVTEKGKDVELRCDPISGHTALYWYRQSLGQGLEFLIYFQGNSAPDKSGLPSDRFSAERTGGSVSTLTIQRTQQEDSAVYLCASSPGQTNQPQHFGDGTRLSIL.

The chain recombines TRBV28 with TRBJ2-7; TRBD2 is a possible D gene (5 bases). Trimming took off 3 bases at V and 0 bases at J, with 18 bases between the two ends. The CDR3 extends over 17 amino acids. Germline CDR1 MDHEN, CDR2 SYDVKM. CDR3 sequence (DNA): TGTGCCAGCAGTTTCGGCTGGTCCGTAGCGCCCTCCTACGAGCAGTACTTC. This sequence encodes CASSFGWSVAPSYEQYF. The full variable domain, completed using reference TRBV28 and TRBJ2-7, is DVKVTQSSRYLVKRTGEKVFLECVQDMDHENMFWYRQDPGLGLRLIYFSYDVKMKEKGDIPEGYSVSREKKERFSLILESASTNQTSMYLCASSFGWSVAPSYEQYFGPGTRLTVT.

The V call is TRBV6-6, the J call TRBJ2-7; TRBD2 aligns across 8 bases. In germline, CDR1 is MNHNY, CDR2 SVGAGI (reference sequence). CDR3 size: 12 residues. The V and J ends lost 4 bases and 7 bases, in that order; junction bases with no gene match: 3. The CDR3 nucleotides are TGTGCCAGCAGTTCGCGACTAGCGGAGCAGTACTTC. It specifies CASSSRLAEQYF.

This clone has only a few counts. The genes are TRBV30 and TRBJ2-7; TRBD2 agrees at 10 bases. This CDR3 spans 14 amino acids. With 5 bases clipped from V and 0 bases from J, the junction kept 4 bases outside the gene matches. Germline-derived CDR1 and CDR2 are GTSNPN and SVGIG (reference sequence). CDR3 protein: CAWESGRGSYEQYF. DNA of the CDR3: TGTGCCTGGGAAAGCGGGAGGGGCTCCTACGAGCAGTACTTC.

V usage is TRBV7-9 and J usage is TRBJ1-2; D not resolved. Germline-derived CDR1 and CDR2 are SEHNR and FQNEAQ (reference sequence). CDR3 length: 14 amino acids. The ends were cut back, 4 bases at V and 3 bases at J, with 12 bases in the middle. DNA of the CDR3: TGTGCCAGCAGCTCCGCGGGCTTACACTATGGCTACACCTTC. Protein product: CASSSAGLHYGYTF. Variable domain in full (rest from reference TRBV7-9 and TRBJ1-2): DTGVSQNPRHKITKRGQNVTFRCDPISEHNRLYWYRQTLGQGPEFLTYFQNEAQLEKSRLLSDRFSAERPKGSFSTLEIQRTEQGDSAMYLCASSSAGLHYGYTFGSGTRLTVV.

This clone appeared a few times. The CDR3 region has the DNA TGTGCCAGCAGCTTGACAGGACCACGGGGCTACACCTTC. As protein: CASSLTGPRGYTF. The V and J genes are TRBV11-2 and TRBJ1-2, with D maybe TRBD1 (6 bases). This CDR3 spans 13 amino acids. V was cut by 3 bases and J by 8 bases, with 13 bases left in between. Germline V gives CDR1 SGHAT, CDR2 FQNNGV.

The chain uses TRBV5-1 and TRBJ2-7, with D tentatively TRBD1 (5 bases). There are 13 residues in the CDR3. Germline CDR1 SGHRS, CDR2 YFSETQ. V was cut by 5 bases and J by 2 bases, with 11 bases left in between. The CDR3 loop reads CASRSDSTYEQYF. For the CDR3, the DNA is TGCGCCAGCAGATCCGACAGTACCTACGAGCAGTACTTC.

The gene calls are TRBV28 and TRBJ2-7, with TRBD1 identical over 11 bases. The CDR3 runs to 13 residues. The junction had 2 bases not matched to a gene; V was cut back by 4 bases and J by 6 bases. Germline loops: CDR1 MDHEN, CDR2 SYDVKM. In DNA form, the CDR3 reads TGTGCCAGCAGTTCGGGACAGGGGGTCGAGCAGTACTTC. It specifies CASSSGQGVEQYF.

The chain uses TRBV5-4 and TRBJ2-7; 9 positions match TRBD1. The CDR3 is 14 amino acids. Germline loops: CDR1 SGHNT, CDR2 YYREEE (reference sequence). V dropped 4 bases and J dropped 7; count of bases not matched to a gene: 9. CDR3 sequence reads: CASSLRDRVNEQYF. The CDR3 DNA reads TGTGCCAGCAGCCTACGGGACAGGGTAAATGAGCAGTACTTC. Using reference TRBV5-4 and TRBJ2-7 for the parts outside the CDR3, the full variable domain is ETGVTQSPTHLIKTRGQQVTLRCSSQSGHNTVSWYQQALGQGPQFIFQYYREEENGRGNFPPRFSGLQFPNYSSELNVNALELDDSALYLCASSLRDRVNEQYFGPGTRLTVT.

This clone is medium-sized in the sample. CDR3 sequence (DNA): TGTGCCAGCAGTCCTGGACTAGCGTGGGATACGCAGTATTTT. This codes for CASSPGLAWDTQYF. The chain couples TRBV28 to TRBJ2-3; 9 bases are a match to TRBD2. The CDR3 sequence is 14 residues long. The V gene's germline CDR1 is MDHEN and CDR2 SYDVKM. V shed 5 bases and J 6 bases; nucleotides not matched to a gene: 6.

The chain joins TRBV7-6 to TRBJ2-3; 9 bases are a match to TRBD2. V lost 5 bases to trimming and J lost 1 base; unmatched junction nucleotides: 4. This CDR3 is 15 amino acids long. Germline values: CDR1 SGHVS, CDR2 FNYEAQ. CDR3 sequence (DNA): TGTGCCAGCAGCCCCCGGACTAGCGGCACAGATACGCAGTATTTT. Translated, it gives CASSPRTSGTDTQYF.

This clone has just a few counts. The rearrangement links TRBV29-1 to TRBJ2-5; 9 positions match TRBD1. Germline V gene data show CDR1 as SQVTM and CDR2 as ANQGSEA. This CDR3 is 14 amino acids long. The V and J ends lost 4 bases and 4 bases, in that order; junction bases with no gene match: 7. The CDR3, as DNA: TGCAGCGTTGGACCGGGACAGGGTGGAGAGACCCAGTACTTC. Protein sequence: CSVGPGQGGETQYF.

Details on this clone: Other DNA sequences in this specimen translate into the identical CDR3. Here the CDR3 reads CASSKFGEGLTPDNEQFF. The CDR3 DNA reads as TGTGCCAGCAGCAAATTCGGCGAGGGACTTACCCCCGACAATGAGCAGTTCTTC. The chain links TRBV21-1 to TRBJ2-1; the table's D call of TRBD2 was not tested on the DNA. TRBV21-1 is assigned pseudogene status. The CDR3 contains 18 residues.

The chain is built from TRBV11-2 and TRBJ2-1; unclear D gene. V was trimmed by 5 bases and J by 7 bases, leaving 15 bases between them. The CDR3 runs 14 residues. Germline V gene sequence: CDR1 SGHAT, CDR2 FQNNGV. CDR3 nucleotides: TGTGCCAGCAGCCCTAGTATTGAGGTTAATGAGCAGTTCTTC. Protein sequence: CASSPSIEVNEQFF.

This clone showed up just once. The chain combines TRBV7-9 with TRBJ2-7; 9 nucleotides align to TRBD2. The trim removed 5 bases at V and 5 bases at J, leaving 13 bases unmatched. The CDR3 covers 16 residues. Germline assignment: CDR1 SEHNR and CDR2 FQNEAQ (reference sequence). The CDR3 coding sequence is TGTGCCAGCAGCCGCGGCGGCGGGGGGGGCGGCCACGAGCAGTACTTC. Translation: CASSRGGGGGGHEQYF.

CDR3 loop: CASSLSRGEQFF. The CDR3 DNA follows: TGTGCCAGCAGCCTGTCTAGGGGTGAGCAGTTCTTC. The genes are TRBV7-2 and TRBJ2-1, with D maybe TRBD1 (5 bases). V was cut by 5 bases and J by 9 bases, with 11 bases left in between. The germline CDR1 and CDR2 sequences are SGHTA and FQGNSA. The CDR3 has 12 amino acids.

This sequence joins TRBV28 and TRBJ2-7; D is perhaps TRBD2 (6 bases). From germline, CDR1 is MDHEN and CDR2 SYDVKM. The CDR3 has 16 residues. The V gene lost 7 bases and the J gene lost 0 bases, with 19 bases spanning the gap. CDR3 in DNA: TGTGCCAGCACTCAGGCGGGAAGGTTGTCCTCCTACGAGCAGTACTTC. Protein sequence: CASTQAGRLSSYEQYF.

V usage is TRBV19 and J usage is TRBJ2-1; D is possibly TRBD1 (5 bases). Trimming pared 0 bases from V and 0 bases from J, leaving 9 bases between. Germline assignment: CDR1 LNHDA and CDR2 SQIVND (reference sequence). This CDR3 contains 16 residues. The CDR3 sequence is CASSIDRQFSYNEQFF. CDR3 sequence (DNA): TGTGCCAGTAGTATAGATCGACAGTTCTCCTACAATGAGCAGTTCTTC.

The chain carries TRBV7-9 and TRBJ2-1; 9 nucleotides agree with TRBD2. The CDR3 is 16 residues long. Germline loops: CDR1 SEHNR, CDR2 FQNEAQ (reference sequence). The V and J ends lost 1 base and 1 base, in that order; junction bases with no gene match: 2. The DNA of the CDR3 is TGTGCCAGCAGCTTAGGGCTAGCGGGGTCCTACAATGAGCAGTTCTTC. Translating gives CASSLGLAGSYNEQFF.

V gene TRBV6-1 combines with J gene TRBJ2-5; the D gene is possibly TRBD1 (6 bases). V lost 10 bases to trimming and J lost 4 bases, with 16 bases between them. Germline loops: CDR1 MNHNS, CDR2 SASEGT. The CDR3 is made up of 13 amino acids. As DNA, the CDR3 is TGTGCCACCCCTACAGGGACGCGAGAGACCCAGTACTTC. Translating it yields CATPTGTRETQYF.

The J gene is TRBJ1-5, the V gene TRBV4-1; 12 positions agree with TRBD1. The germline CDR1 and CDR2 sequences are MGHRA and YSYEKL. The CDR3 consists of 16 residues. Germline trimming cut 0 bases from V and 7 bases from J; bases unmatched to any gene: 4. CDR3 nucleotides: TGCGCCAGCAGCCAAGAAGGGGACAGGGGGCAGCAGCCCCAGCATTTT. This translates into CASSQEGDRGQQPQHF.

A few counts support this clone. The DNA for the CDR3 is TGTGCCAGCAGCTTACCTCTCCTCAGCACAGATACGCAGTATTTT. Translation: CASSLPLLSTDTQYF. The chain uses TRBV7-9 and TRBJ2-3; no definite D call. CDR3 size: 15 residues. The V end was cut by 2 bases, the J end by 0 bases, with 9 bases between. Germline CDR1 reads SEHNR; CDR2 reads FQNEAQ (reference sequence).

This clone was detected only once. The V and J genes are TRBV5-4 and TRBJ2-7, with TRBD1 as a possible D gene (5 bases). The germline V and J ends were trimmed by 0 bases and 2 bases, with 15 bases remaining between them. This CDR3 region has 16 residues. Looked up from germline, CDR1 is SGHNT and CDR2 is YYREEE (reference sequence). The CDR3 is CASSLVRDLGPYEQYF. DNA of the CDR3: TGTGCCAGCAGCTTGGTTCGCGATTTGGGGCCCTACGAGCAGTACTTC.